Reported below is one TCR beta chain. The antigen remains undetermined. Trimming shortened V by 1 base and J by 5 bases, and 9 bases separated the two germline ends. Germline V lookup: CDR1 SGHVS, CDR2 FQNEAQ. This CDR3 contains 15 residues. Deep was the level used in running the assay. Sequenced by immunoSEQ multiplex PCR; TCRdb stores in-frame clones only, minus some. The table shows over a million clones, with more than 60% occurring only once. Every donor, a Caucasian adult, lived in Nashville, Tennessee. The data were taken from a study of shared clonotypes between healthy human individuals. Broader study findings: The sharing of 4% to 5.5% of naive CD4 clonotypes was seen across a few donors.

Input material: memory CD4+ T cells sorted from blood. Subset: CD45RA-negative fraction. The V and J genes are TRBV7-8 and TRBJ1-6; D remains ambiguous. This TCR was sampled from a man between 18 and 29 years old in good health. CDR3 sequence (DNA): TGTGCCAGCAGCTTAGAAGGGTTGGATAATTCACCCCTCCACTTT. Its protein product is CASSLEGLDNSPLHF.